This TCR beta chain was found in a study of Graves' ophthalmopathy and Graves' hyperthyroidism. Exclusion applied to patients with other autoimmune diseases, uncontrolled infections, pregnancy or lactation. Germline CDR1 reads SGDLS; CDR2 reads YYNGEE. Trimming shortened V by 2 bases and J by 0 bases, and 6 bases separated the two germline ends. There are 13 residues in the CDR3. The sequenced template was RNA, covering the TCR beta CDR3 region. Second-round multiplex PCR came after a first-round RT-PCR that employed HTBI primers. TCRdb analysed the multiplex PCR reads with MiXCR anew, one entry per CDR3 protein. Altogether around 470,000 distinct CDR3 sequences are present, about 15% being singletons, with the ten largest covering over 8%. This clonotype appeared a few times.

Input material: blood. This clonotype originated in a woman in her 30s with Graves' ophthalmopathy. The chain joins TRBV9 to TRBJ2-7, with D hard to call. The DNA for the CDR3 is TGTGCCAGCAGCGTTTCCCGCTCCTACGAGCAGTACTTC. Translation gives CASSVSRSYEQYF. The whole variable domain, remainder taken from reference TRBV9 and TRBJ2-7, is DSGVTQTPKHLITATGQRVTLRCSPRSGDLSVYWYQQSLDQGLQFLIQYYNGEERAKGNILERFSAQQFPDLHSELNLSSLELGDSALYFCASSVSRSYEQYFGPGTRLTVT.